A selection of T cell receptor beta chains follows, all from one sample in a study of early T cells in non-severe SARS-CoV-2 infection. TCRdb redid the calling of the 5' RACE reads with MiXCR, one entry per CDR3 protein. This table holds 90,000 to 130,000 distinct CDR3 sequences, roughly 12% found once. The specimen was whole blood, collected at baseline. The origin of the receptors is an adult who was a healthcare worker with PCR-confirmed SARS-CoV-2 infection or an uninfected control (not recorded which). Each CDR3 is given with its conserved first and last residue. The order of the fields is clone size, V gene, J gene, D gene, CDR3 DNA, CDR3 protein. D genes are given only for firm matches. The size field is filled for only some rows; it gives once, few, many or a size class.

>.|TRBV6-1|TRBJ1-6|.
TGTACCAGCAGTGATATAGGGGGTGGATATAATTCACCCCTCCACTTT
CTSSDIGGGYNSPLHF
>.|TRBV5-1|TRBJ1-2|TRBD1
TGCGCCAGCAGCTCCTTGACAGGGCGGGATGGCTACACCTTC
CASSSLTGRDGYTF
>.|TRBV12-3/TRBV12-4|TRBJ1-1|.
TGTGCCAGCAGTTTTGACAGGACCGCTGAAGCTTTCTTT
CASSFDRTAEAFF
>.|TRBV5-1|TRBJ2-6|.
TGCGCCAGCAGCTCGACCGATGGGGCCAACGTCCTGACTTTC
CASSSTDGANVLTF
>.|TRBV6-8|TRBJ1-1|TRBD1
TGTGCCAGCAGCAGACAGGGGTCGGACACTGAAGCTTTCTTT
CASSRQGSDTEAFF
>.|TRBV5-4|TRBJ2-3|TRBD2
TGTGCCAGCAGCTTTCAAGCGGGAACAGATACGCAGTATTTT
CASSFQAGTDTQYF
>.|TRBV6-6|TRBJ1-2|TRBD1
TGTGCCAGCAGTTACTCGACAGGGAACTATGGCTACACCTTC
CASSYSTGNYGYTF
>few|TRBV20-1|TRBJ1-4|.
TGCAGTGCTAGAATTGGGGGGGCGGCTAATGAAAAACTGTTTTTT
CSARIGGAANEKLFF
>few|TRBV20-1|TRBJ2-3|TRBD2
TGCAGTGCTAGGACTAGCGGGGGCCCCCCAGATACGCAGTATTTT
CSARTSGGPPDTQYF
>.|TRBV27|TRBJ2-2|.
TGTGCCAGCAGTTCTTCCAGGGTCACCGGGGAGCTGTTTTTT
CASSSSRVTGELFF
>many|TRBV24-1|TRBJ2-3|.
TGTGCCACCAGTGATTATCCCCGAGGCACAGATACGCAGTATTTT
CATSDYPRGTDTQYF
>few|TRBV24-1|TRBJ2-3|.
TGTGCCACCAGTGATTCGAGACAGGGCACAGATACGCAGTATTTT
CATSDSRQGTDTQYF
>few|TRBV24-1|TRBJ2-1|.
TGTGCCACCAGTGATTTGGGCCAGGGGATAGGCAATGAGCAGTTCTTC
CATSDLGQGIGNEQFF
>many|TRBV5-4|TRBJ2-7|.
TGTGCCAGCAGTTACAGCGGAGAGCAGTACTTC
CASSYSGEQYF